This T cell receptor (beta chain) appears in the sequencing data of a study of blood T cells in healthy people across ages. Study information: Capture by template switching was about one barcoded beta molecule per two T cells.

Primed by a sample-barcoded 5' primer and a J-beta primer mix, a second PCR proceeded for roughly 6 to 12 cycles. TCRdb reanalysed the 5' RACE reads using MiXCR and keeps one entry per CDR3 protein. This sample has hundreds of thousands of distinct CDR3 sequences, with 45% to 65% found just once. PBMCs, at least 7 million per sample, were isolated. Whole-study results and caveats: There was a strong correlation between TCR beta diversity and naive T cell percentage. More naive CD4+ cells and higher diversity were found in long-lived than in aged donors.

V dropped 0 bases and J dropped 1 base, with 19 bases sitting between them. CDR3 size: 18 residues. CDR1 is SGHRS and CDR2 is YFSETQ in the germline V gene. This clonotype was detected once. As yet, its antigen is unknown. This TCR came from a man in his sixties in good health. The chain links TRBV5-1 to TRBJ1-1, with D perhaps TRBD1 (5 bases). The sequenced sample consisted of blood. The CDR3: CASSLAGLGGQRNTEAFF. Written as DNA, the CDR3 is TGCGCCAGCAGCTTGGCCGGTTTAGGTGGACAACGGAACACTGAAGCTTTCTTT.